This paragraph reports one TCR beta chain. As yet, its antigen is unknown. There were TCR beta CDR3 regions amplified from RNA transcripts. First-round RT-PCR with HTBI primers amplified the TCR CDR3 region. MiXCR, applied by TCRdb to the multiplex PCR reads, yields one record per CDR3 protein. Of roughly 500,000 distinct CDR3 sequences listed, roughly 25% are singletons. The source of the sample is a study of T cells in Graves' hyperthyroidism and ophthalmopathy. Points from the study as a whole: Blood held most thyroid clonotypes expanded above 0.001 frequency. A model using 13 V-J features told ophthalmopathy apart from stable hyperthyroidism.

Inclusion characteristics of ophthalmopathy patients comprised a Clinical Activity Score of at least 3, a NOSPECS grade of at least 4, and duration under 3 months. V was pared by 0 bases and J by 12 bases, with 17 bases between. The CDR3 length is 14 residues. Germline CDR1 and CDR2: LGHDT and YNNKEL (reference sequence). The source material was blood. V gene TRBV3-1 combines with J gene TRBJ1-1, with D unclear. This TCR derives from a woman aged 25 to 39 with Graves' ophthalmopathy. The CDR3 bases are TGTGCCAGCAGCCAAGAGGGAAGAGAGGATAAGACTTTCTTT. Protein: CASSQEGREDKTFF.